This TCR beta chain is drawn from a study of identical twins. Study conclusions and caveats: In cord blood, abundant beta clonotypes had fewer insertions; memory showed no trend. Models predicted too little out-of-frame TCR alpha sharing in monozygotic twins.

Unique molecular identifiers were present on the cDNA, which also gained a universal primer site by template switching. TCRdb ran MiXCR on the 5' RACE reads and lists one entry per CDR3 protein. The sample records 350,000 to 400,000 distinct CDR3 sequences, about 10% being singletons. Healthy Caucasians alone served as donors. This clonotype was seen ten or more times. The target antigen is unknown. Sequenced material: naive T cells sorted from blood. This receptor was obtained from a woman aged 50 to 65 in good health.

The CDR3 sequence is CSAMEGEVNQPQHF. The CDR3 DNA reads as TGCAGTGCTATGGAGGGGGAGGTCAATCAGCCCCAGCATTTT. The chain links TRBV20-1 to TRBJ1-5, with D possibly being TRBD1 (6 bases). Germline V lookup: CDR1 DFQATT, CDR2 SNEGSKA (reference sequence). The CDR3 consists of 14 residues. V was cut by 4 bases and J by 3 bases, with 13 bases left in between.